This record looks at one T cell receptor (beta chain) sequence and its context. Antigen: not known. These data come from a study of beta chain features in type 1 diabetes. Study-level points and caveats: Shortening of TCRB CDR3s, moderate but significant, appeared in all four CD4+ subsets of Type 1 diabetes patients. Among type 1 diabetes patients, VDJ junctions had fewer insertions and more deletions.

Reverse transcription of all isolated RNA meant that expressed TCRB transcripts were sequenced. The table came from immunoSEQ multiplex PCR; TCRdb's copy has only in-frame clones and leaves some out. Of hundreds of thousands of clones in the sample, 15% were seen once. Naive, central memory, regulatory and stem cell-like memory cells within the CD4+ compartment were sorted using CD45RO/CCR7/CD25/CD127/CD95/CD27. The receptor was isolated from a man between 18 and 29 years old with type 1 diabetes. The sequenced sample consisted of naive CD4+ T cells from blood.

CDR3 DNA: TGTGCCAGCAGTTCCCCATTGAGCTCCTACAATGAGCAGTTCTTC. It codes for CASSSPLSSYNEQFF. V and J are TRBV28 and TRBJ2-1; D call uncertain. The CDR3 totals 15 residues. Trimming removed 4 bases at V and 0 bases at J, with 10 bases between. Germline assignment: CDR1 MDHEN and CDR2 SYDVKM.